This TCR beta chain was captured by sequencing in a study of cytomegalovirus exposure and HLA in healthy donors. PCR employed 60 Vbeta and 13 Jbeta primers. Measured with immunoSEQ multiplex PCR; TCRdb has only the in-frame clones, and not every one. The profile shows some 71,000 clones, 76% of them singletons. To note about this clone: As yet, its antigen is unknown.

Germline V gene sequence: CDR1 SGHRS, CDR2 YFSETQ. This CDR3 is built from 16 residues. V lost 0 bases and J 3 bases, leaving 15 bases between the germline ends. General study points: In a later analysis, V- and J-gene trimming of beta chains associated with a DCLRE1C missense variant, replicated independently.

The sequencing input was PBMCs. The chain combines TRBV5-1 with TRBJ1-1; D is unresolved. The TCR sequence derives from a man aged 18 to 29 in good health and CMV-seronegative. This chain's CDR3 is CASSLGPSGLDTEAFF. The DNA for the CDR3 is TGCGCCAGCAGCTTGGGCCCAAGCGGGCTGGACACTGAAGCTTTCTTT.